This T cell receptor (beta chain) was observed in a study of T cell responses to AZD1222 COVID-19 vaccine. Overall study findings and caveats: Donors were chiefly white British, with a greater number of females, and clonal diversity was perhaps underestimated.

The ends lost 5 bases at V and 2 bases at J; junction bases unmatched: 5. The CDR3 loop spans 16 amino acids. The germline V gene has CDR1 LNHDA and CDR2 SQIVND (reference sequence). A note on this clone: Its specificity is unknown.

Libraries were prepared by immunoSEQ multiplex PCR; TCRdb keeps only in-frame clonotypes and omits some of them. Of about 130,000 clones detected, over 70% appear once; the ten largest clones hold over 5.5%. The sample in question was peripheral blood, obtained on day 0 of AZD1222 vaccination. The sequence was collected from an adult in good health. V and J are TRBV19 and TRBJ2-2, with 10 bases aligning to TRBD2. CDR3 DNA: TGTGCCAGTAGTCGCCTAGCGGGAGCAAACACCGGGGAGCTGTTTTTT. Translation gives CASSRLAGANTGELFF.